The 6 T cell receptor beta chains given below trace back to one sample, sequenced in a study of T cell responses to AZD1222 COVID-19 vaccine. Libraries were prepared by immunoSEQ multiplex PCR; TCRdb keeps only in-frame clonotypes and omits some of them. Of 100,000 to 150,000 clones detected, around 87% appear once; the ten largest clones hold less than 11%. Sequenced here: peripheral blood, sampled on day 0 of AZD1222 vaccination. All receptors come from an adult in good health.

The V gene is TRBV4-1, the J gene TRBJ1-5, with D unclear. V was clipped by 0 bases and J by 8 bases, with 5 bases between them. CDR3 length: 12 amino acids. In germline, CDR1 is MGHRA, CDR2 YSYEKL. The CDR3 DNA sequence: TGCGCCAGCAGCCAAGATGGGGAGCCCCAGCATTTT. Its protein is CASSQDGEPQHF.

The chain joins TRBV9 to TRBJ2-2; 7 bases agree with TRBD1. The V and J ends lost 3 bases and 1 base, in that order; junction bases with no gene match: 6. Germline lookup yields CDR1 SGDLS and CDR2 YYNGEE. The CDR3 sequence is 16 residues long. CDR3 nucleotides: TGTGCCAGCAGCGGGCAGGGGGTAGGGAACACCGGGGAGCTGTTTTTT. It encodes CASSGQGVGNTGELFF.

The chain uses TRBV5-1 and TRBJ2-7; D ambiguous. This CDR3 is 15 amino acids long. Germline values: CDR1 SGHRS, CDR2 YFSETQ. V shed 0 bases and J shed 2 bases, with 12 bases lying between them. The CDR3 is CASSLDSVNAYEQYF. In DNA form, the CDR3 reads TGCGCCAGCAGCTTGGATTCGGTCAACGCCTACGAGCAGTACTTC.

The DNA for the CDR3 is TGTGCCAGCAGTTGGGACCGAAACGGGGCCCAGCCCCAGCATTTT. Its translation: CASSWDRNGAQPQHF. This sequence joins TRBV6-5 and TRBJ1-5, with TRBD1 as a possible D gene (5 bases). The length of the CDR3 is 15 residues. From germline, CDR1 is MNHEY and CDR2 SVGAGI. Trimming left V 4 bases short and J 7 bases short, with 17 bases between.

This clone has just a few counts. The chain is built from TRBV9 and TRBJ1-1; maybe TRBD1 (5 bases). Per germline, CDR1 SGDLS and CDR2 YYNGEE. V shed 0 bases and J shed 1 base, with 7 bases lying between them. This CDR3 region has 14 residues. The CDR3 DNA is TGTGCCAGCAGCGTAGTGGGGGGGAACACTGAAGCTTTCTTT. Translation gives CASSVVGGNTEAFF.

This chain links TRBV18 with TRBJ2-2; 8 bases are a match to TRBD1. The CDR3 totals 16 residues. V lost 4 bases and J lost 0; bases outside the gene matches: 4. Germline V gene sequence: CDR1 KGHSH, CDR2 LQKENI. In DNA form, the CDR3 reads TGTGCCAGCTCACTCAGGGGGCGTGCGAACACCGGGGAGCTGTTTTTT. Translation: CASSLRGRANTGELFF.